The 9 T cell receptor beta chains below come from one sample, sequenced in a study of blood T cells in healthy people across ages. Sample-barcoded 5' priming and a J-beta primer mix drove a second PCR of roughly 6 to 12 cycles. One entry per CDR3 protein results from TCRdb running MiXCR on the 5' RACE reads. Among about 670,000 distinct CDR3 sequences listed, approximately 52% were seen once. The sample taken for sequencing was blood. The receptors here all came from an elderly woman in good health.

With respect to this clonotype: It may be a read error: a sequence one base away is much more abundant. V is TRBV30 and J is TRBJ2-1; the D gene is possibly TRBD2 (5 bases). V was pared by 1 base and J by 13 bases, with 14 bases between. CDR1 is GTSNPN, CDR2 SVGIG, per germline (reference sequence). This CDR3 is 12 amino acids long. The CDR3 here is CAWSGGQETQFF. The CDR3, as DNA: TGTGCCTGGAGTGGAGGGCAAGAGACCCAGTTCTTC.

In regard to this clonotype: A much larger clone differs from this one at a single base, so this may be a read error. This chain joins TRBV15 and TRBJ1-6; 9 nucleotides agree with TRBD1. This CDR3 is built from 18 residues. Germline values: CDR1 LNHNV, CDR2 YYDKDF (reference sequence). The junction had 10 bases not matched to a gene; V was cut back by 0 bases and J by 7 bases. The chain's CDR3 is CATSRDYTGQGGNSPLHF. CDR3 sequence (DNA): TGTGCCACCAGCAGAGATTATACGGGACAGGGAGGAAATTCACCCCTCCACTTT.

This clonotype has just a few counts. The chain is built from TRBV20-1 and TRBJ1-5; no firm D call. CDR3 length: 12 residues. Trimming stripped 5 bases from V and 5 bases from J, with 10 bases between. Germline V gene sequence: CDR1 DFQATT, CDR2 SNEGSKA (reference sequence). CDR3 loop: CSARGWDQPQHF. CDR3 DNA sequence: TGCAGTGCTCGAGGCTGGGATCAGCCCCAGCATTTT.

This clonotype has at least ten counts. CDR3 nucleotide sequence: TGTGCCAGCAGCTTAGAGGGCGGGGGGACGCTTGTTCGGAATGAGCAGTTCTTC. It codes for CASSLEGGGTLVRNEQFF. The J gene is TRBJ2-1, the V gene TRBV7-2; TRBD2 agrees at 8 bases. This CDR3 spans 18 amino acids. Unmatched junction bases numbered 15, after V lost 1 base and J lost 7 bases. Germline CDR1 and CDR2: SGHTA and FQGNSA.

In its sample, this clonotype was seen many times. The rearrangement joins TRBV5-1 to TRBJ2-3; TRBD1 matches 7 bases. The CDR3 spans 15 residues. Germline V gives CDR1 SGHRS, CDR2 YFSETQ. V lost 4 bases, J lost 0 bases, and 5 bases stayed unmatched. The CDR3 bases are TGCGCCAGCAGCAAGGGACAGCTCAGCACAGATACGCAGTATTTT. The encoded protein is CASSKGQLSTDTQYF. The full variable domain, completed using reference TRBV5-1 and TRBJ2-3, is KAGVTQTPRYLIKTRGQQVTLSCSPISGHRSVSWYQQTPGQGLQFLFEYFSETQRNKGNFPGRFSGRQFSNSRSEMNVSTLELGDSALYLCASSKGQLSTDTQYFGPGTRLTVL.

The genes are TRBV4-1 and TRBJ2-7; D uncertain. With 1 base removed from V and 6 bases from J, the gap between germline ends came to 16 bases. The CDR3 is 15 residues long. The germline V gene has CDR1 MGHRA and CDR2 YSYEKL. CDR3 DNA sequence: TGCGCCAGCAGCCAAGGGTTAGGGCGTATTTTCGAGCAGTACTTC. As protein: CASSQGLGRIFEQYF.

V is TRBV7-3 and J is TRBJ2-5; D remains unclear. V was pared by 5 bases and J by 4 bases, with 11 bases between. Germline V gives CDR1 SGHTA, CDR2 FQGTGA. CDR3 size: 13 residues. CDR3 sequence: CASSKKTGETQYF. For the CDR3, the DNA is TGTGCCAGCAGCAAAAAAACGGGAGAGACCCAGTACTTC.

This sequence joins TRBV27 and TRBJ1-6; 7 bases are shared with TRBD1. V was pared by 3 bases and J by 10 bases, with 9 bases of the junction left unmatched. The CDR3 has 15 amino acids. CDR1 is MNHEY and CDR2 is SMNVEV in the germline V gene (reference sequence). This CDR3 is CASSFTAGGKSPLHF. The CDR3 DNA is TGTGCCAGCAGTTTCACGGCAGGGGGAAAGTCACCCCTCCACTTT.

The CDR3, as DNA: TGCGCCAGCAGCCAGGGGGGAGGGGAAGGCTACGAGCAGTACTTC. Protein sequence: CASSQGGGEGYEQYF. This rearrangement joins TRBV5-1 to TRBJ2-7; possibly TRBD1 or TRBD2 for D (7 bases each). CDR1 and CDR2 from the germline V gene are SGHRS and YFSETQ. The CDR3 contains 15 residues. The V end lost 4 bases, the J end lost 3 bases, and 17 bases lay between the germline ends.